This is a list of T cell receptor beta chains from one sample in a study of CD8 T cells in ankylosing spondylitis. In TCRdb, the 5' RACE reads were re-called with MiXCR into one record per CDR3 protein. The sample shows approximately 300,000 distinct CDR3 sequences, about 19% of them seen only once. The specimen sequenced was blood, either unsorted or a sorted T cell fraction (not recorded which). Every receptor here comes from a male donor with ankylosing spondylitis or in good health (not recorded which). CDR3s include the opening cysteine and the closing phenylalanine or tryptophan. The D gene is left open where the match is weak. The size field is filled for only some rows; it gives once, few, many or a size class.

V	D	J	size	CDR3	DNA
TRBV7-3	NA	TRBJ2-2	few	CASSSAGLAGELFF	TGTGCCAGCAGCTCAGCAGGGCTGGCCGGGGAGCTGTTTTTT
TRBV6-1	NA	TRBJ1-1	NA	CASTMWGGNTEAFF	TGTGCCAGCACCATGTGGGGGGGTAACACTGAAGCTTTCTTT
TRBV20-1	NA	TRBJ2-4	NA	CSASLEAKNIQYF	TGCAGTGCTAGCCTGGAAGCCAAAAACATTCAGTACTTC
TRBV7-2	TRBD2	TRBJ2-3	few	CASSFLSLAGGPVTQYF	TGTGCCAGCAGCTTTCTCTCCCTAGCGGGAGGGCCGGTTACGCAGTATTTT
TRBV20-1	NA	TRBJ2-1	once	CSAGASRREQLF	TGCAGTGCTGGGGCTAGCCGGCGTGAGCAGCTCTTC
TRBV20-1	NA	TRBJ1-4	NA	CSARGQGLGEKLFF	TGCAGTGCTAGGGGGCAGGGCCTGGGTGAAAAACTGTTTTTT
TRBV20-1	TRBD2	TRBJ2-1	NA	CSARLIGPGGSHNEQFF	TGCAGTGCTAGGCTAATCGGGCCGGGAGGGTCCCACAATGAGCAGTTCTTC
TRBV12-3/TRBV12-4	TRBD2	TRBJ2-3	NA	CASSLGGSGRWNTQYF	TGTGCCAGCAGTTTAGGAGGCAGCGGGAGATGGAATACGCAGTATTTT
TRBV5-1	TRBD1	TRBJ1-1	many	CASSFTGTGTEAFF	TGCGCCAGCAGCTTCACCGGGACAGGGACTGAAGCTTTCTTT
TRBV10-3	NA	TRBJ1-5	NA	CAISEGGRPNQPQHF	TGTGCCATCAGTGAAGGTGGCAGACCCAATCAGCCCCAGCATTTT
TRBV6-1	NA	TRBJ1-4	NA	CASSVGPNEKLFF	TGTGCCAGCAGTGTAGGCCCTAATGAAAAACTGTTTTTT
TRBV10-3	TRBD2	TRBJ2-1	NA	CAISEGSGSLDEQFF	TGTGCCATCAGTGAGGGTAGCGGGAGTTTGGATGAGCAGTTCTTC
TRBV29-1	NA	TRBJ2-5	NA	CSVSESEETQYF	TGCAGCGTTTCAGAATCCGAGGAGACCCAGTACTTC
TRBV6-5	NA	TRBJ2-3	many	CASSLRQVTDTQYF	TGTGCCAGCAGTTTGCGACAGGTTACAGATACGCAGTATTTT
TRBV7-6	TRBD1	TRBJ1-2	NA	CASSLKAGQAYGYTF	TGTGCCAGCAGCTTAAAGGCAGGACAGGCGTATGGCTACACCTTC
TRBV20-1	TRBD2	TRBJ2-1	NA	CSARDSRPAGVNNEQFF	TGCAGCGCTAGAGATTCGCGGCCAGCGGGAGTCAACAATGAGCAGTTCTTC
TRBV14	NA	TRBJ2-1	few	CASSQELHNEQFF	TGTGCCAGCAGCCAAGAACTCCACAATGAGCAGTTCTTC
TRBV12-3/TRBV12-4	NA	TRBJ2-5	few	CASGLGLETQYF	TGTGCCAGCGGGTTGGGTTTGGAGACCCAGTACTTC
TRBV21-1	NA	TRBJ2-2	NA	CASSKQEREITGELFF	TGTGCCAGCAGCAAACAGGAGCGGGAGATTACCGGGGAGCTGTTTTTT
TRBV7-7	NA	TRBJ2-2	few	CASGGTANTGELFF	TGTGCCAGTGGGGGGACGGCGAACACCGGGGAGCTGTTTTTT
TRBV6-4	NA	TRBJ2-3	many	CASSGRVTDTQYF	TGTGCCAGCAGTGGACGGGTTACAGATACGCAGTATTTT
TRBV27	NA	TRBJ1-5	NA	CASSRFDSNQPQHF	TGTGCCAGCAGTAGATTTGATAGCAATCAGCCCCAGCATTTT